Shown below are 21 T cell receptor beta chains from a single sample sequenced in a study of patients and donors after allogeneic stem cell transplantation. TCRdb reanalysed the RT-PCR reads using MiXCR and keeps one entry per CDR3 protein. This table holds about 160,000 distinct CDR3 sequences, approximately 37% found once. The sample consisted of blood, either unsorted or a sorted T cell fraction (not recorded which). The receptors originated from a human donor who was either an allogeneic HSCT recipient or a stem cell or donor lymphocyte infusion donor (not recorded which). It is not recorded whose cells these are; they may come from a transplant donor.

The V call is TRBV6-1, the J call TRBJ1-2; the match to TRBD1 covers 8 bases. The germline V gene encodes CDR1 MNHNS and CDR2 SASEGT. After removal of 6 bases from V and 8 bases from J, the junction contained 11 bases not matched to a gene. The CDR3 extends over 14 amino acids. The chain's CDR3 is CASSDYQGANGYTF. The CDR3 DNA reads TGTGCCAGCAGCGATTACCAGGGGGCGAACGGCTACACCTTC.

Comments on this clonotype: An end of the junction does not agree with germline; a read error may underlie this. The chain is built from TRBV7-8 and TRBJ1-5; the D gene is possibly TRBD1 (5 bases). This CDR3 comprises 16 residues. The germline gives CDR1 SGHVS, CDR2 FQNEAQ. The CDR3 DNA sequence: TGTGCCAGCAGCTTTAATTCGGGGCCCCTAATGCAGCCCCGGCATTTT. Its protein is CASSFNSGPLMQPRHF.

The chain carries TRBV12-3 or TRBV12-4 and TRBJ2-7; 9 bases align to TRBD1. The CDR3 has 12 amino acids. The V segment lost 8 bases and the J segment 3 bases; nucleotides outside the gene matches: 2. The CDR3 spells CASGTGNYEQYV. The CDR3, as DNA: TGTGCCAGCGGGACAGGGAACTACGAGCAGTACGTC.

The chain has TRBV5-1 and TRBJ1-1; D not certain. The CDR3 has 13 amino acids. V lost 0 bases and J lost 8, with 11 bases in between. CDR1 and CDR2 from the germline V gene are SGHRS and YFSETQ. The DNA for the CDR3 is TGCGCCAGCAGCTTGGAGGGATCGCTGGAAGCTTTCTTT. This codes for CASSLEGSLEAFF. Complete variable domain (other parts from reference TRBV5-1 and TRBJ1-1): KAGVTQTPRYLIKTRGQQVTLSCSPISGHRSVSWYQQTPGQGLQFLFEYFSETQRNKGNFPGRFSGRQFSNSRSEMNVSTLELGDSALYLCASSLEGSLEAFFGQGTRLTVV.

The chain employs TRBV28 and TRBJ1-6; 8 nucleotides agree with TRBD1. V lost 6 bases and J lost 10; bases outside the gene matches: 8. This CDR3 spans 14 amino acids. Germline CDR1 and CDR2: MDHEN and SYDVKM. The CDR3 spells CASRRGTGDSPLHF. For the CDR3, the DNA is TGTGCCAGCAGGAGGGGGACAGGAGACTCACCCCTCCACTTT.

The rearrangement joins TRBV12-3 or TRBV12-4 to TRBJ2-5; weak D call: TRBD2 (6 bases). The ends were cut back, 8 bases at V and 1 base at J, with 11 bases in the middle. The CDR3 sequence is 13 residues long. The CDR3: CASQGGLQETQYF. As DNA, the CDR3 is TGTGCCAGCCAAGGAGGGCTCCAAGAGACCCAGTACTTC.

The V and J genes are TRBV28 and TRBJ2-1; 10 positions agree with TRBD1. In germline, CDR1 is MDHEN, CDR2 SYDVKM. This CDR3 is 18 amino acids long. The ends lost 3 bases at V and 9 bases at J; junction bases unmatched: 17. CDR3 DNA: TGTGCCAGCAGTTTTGGCATTAGTCTCGGGACAGGGGACGGTGAGCAGTTCTTC. It yields the protein CASSFGISLGTGDGEQFF.

The V and J genes are TRBV6-1 and TRBJ1-2; D perhaps matches TRBD1 (6 bases). V lost 0 bases and J lost 8, with 22 bases in between. From germline, CDR1 is MNHNS and CDR2 SASEGT. This CDR3 is 17 amino acids long. The CDR3, as DNA: TGTGCCAGCAGTGAAGCGCTGGGGGGGCAAGGGGTGAGAGGCTACACCTTC. Protein: CASSEALGGQGVRGYTF.

The table lists this clonotype with a few counts. The genes are TRBV7-8 and TRBJ1-3, with 10 bases fitting TRBD1. There are 16 residues in the CDR3. Germline values: CDR1 SGHVS, CDR2 FQNEAQ. V gave up 1 base and J gave up 0 bases; unmatched junction bases: 0. The CDR3 protein is CASSLGTGGSGNTIYF. In DNA form, the CDR3 reads TGTGCCAGCAGCTTAGGGACAGGGGGCTCTGGAAACACCATATATTTT.

V gene TRBV5-1 combines with J gene TRBJ2-5, with a tentative D call TRBD1 (5 bases). The length of the CDR3 is 13 residues. Between the trimmed V and J ends, which lost 3 bases and 1 base, there was a span of 7 bases. Germline values: CDR1 SGHRS, CDR2 YFSETQ. DNA for the CDR3: TGCGCCAGCAGCTGGGGCAGCCAAGAGACCCAGTACTTC. Translation: CASSWGSQETQYF.

The chain is built from TRBV7-6 and TRBJ1-1; a weak D match, TRBD1 (6 bases). V was cut by 3 bases and J by 6 bases, with 14 bases left in between. Germline values: CDR1 SGHVS, CDR2 FNYEAQ. CDR3 length equals 14 residues. The CDR3 sequence is CASSFQGNGAEAFF. DNA for the CDR3: TGTGCCAGCAGCTTCCAGGGGAACGGAGCTGAAGCTTTCTTT.

This chain joins TRBV15 and TRBJ2-3, with D possibly matching TRBD1 (6 bases). This CDR3 comprises 14 residues. The V gene lost 2 bases and the J gene lost 4 bases, with 10 bases spanning the gap. The germline gives CDR1 LNHNV, CDR2 YYDKDF (reference sequence). In nucleotides, the CDR3 is TGTGCCACCAGCAGACCGACAGGACCAGATACGCAGTATTTT. Translated, it gives CATSRPTGPDTQYF.

The rearrangement uses TRBV5-1 and TRBJ2-7; possibly TRBD2 for D (6 bases). CDR3 length: 14 residues. Trimming shortened V by 3 bases and J by 3 bases, and 13 bases separated the two germline ends. Germline V gene sequence: CDR1 SGHRS, CDR2 YFSETQ. The CDR3 here is CASSSSREIYEQYF. The DNA for the CDR3 is TGCGCCAGCAGCTCTAGCCGGGAGATCTACGAGCAGTACTTC. The full variable domain, its missing parts supplied by reference TRBV5-1 and TRBJ2-7, is KAGVTQTPRYLIKTRGQQVTLSCSPISGHRSVSWYQQTPGQGLQFLFEYFSETQRNKGNFPGRFSGRQFSNSRSEMNVSTLELGDSALYLCASSSSREIYEQYFGPGTRLTVT.

V and J are TRBV29-1 and TRBJ1-2, with D maybe TRBD1 (6 bases). Looked up from germline, CDR1 is SQVTM and CDR2 is ANQGSEA. The CDR3 contains 14 residues. Trimming removed 1 base from V and 3 bases from J, with 12 bases in between. In DNA form, the CDR3 reads TGCAGCGTTGAAGCTCCGGACAGATACTATGGCTACACCTTC. This sequence encodes CSVEAPDRYYGYTF.

The genes are TRBV29-1 and TRBJ2-3; the D gene is possibly TRBD2 (6 bases). CDR3 length equals 13 residues. Germline V lookup: CDR1 SQVTM, CDR2 ANQGSEA. Deletions cut 4 bases from V and 1 base from J, with 9 bases between. CDR3 region: CSVAPGGTDTQYF. The DNA for the CDR3 is TGCAGCGTTGCGCCGGGGGGCACAGATACGCAGTATTTT.

The chain links TRBV12-3 or TRBV12-4 to TRBJ1-2; D call uncertain. This CDR3 has 15 amino acids. Trimming took off 6 bases at V and 4 bases at J, with 18 bases between the two ends. The CDR3 reads CASSLSGSSGYGYTF. The CDR3 bases are TGTGCCAGCAGCTTGAGTGGGTCTTCGGGCTATGGCTACACCTTC.

This sequence joins TRBV4-3 and TRBJ2-7; tentative D call: TRBD2 (5 bases). From germline, CDR1 is LGHNA and CDR2 YSLEER. Between the trimmed V and J ends, which lost 0 bases and 7 bases, there was a span of 16 bases. The CDR3 is 15 amino acids. The CDR3 DNA reads TGCGCCAGCAGCCAAGATAGGTCGGGGATTAAGGAGCAGTACTTC. Translation: CASSQDRSGIKEQYF.

On this clonotype itself: Being one base from a much bigger clone, this may be a read error. This chain links TRBV20-1 with TRBJ1-2, with a tentative D call TRBD1 (5 bases). CDR1 DFQATT and CDR2 SNEGSKA come from the germline V gene (reference sequence). The CDR3 contains 14 residues. CDR3: CCARDSSSFYGYTF. CDR3 in DNA: TGCTGTGCTAGAGACAGCAGCTCCTTCTATGGCTACACCTTC.

This clonotype occurred a few times. The chain has TRBV30 and TRBJ1-2; no clear D. V shed 2 bases and J shed 5 bases, with 15 bases lying between them. The germline CDR1 and CDR2 sequences are GTSNPN and SVGIG (reference sequence). CDR3 length equals 14 residues. CDR3 loop: CAWSLNRARYGYTF. The CDR3 nucleotides are TGTGCCTGGAGTTTGAATCGAGCCCGATATGGCTACACCTTC.

The rearrangement uses TRBV3-1 and TRBJ2-1; maybe TRBD2 (6 bases). Trimming shortened V by 0 bases and J by 12 bases, and 18 bases separated the two germline ends. The germline CDR1 and CDR2 sequences are LGHDT and YNNKEL (reference sequence). The CDR3 length is 15 residues. The CDR3 nucleotides read TGTGCCAGCAGCCAAGATGTAAGCGTCCCAGCGGGGCAGTTCTTC. This translates into CASSQDVSVPAGQFF.

This sequence joins TRBV6-1 and TRBJ1-6; no firm D call. The CDR3 is 15 residues long. Trimming took off 4 bases at V and 0 bases at J, with 7 bases between the two ends. Germline lookup yields CDR1 MNHNS and CDR2 SASEGT. CDR3 nucleotide sequence: TGTGCCAGCAGTGTCGGGAGCTCCTATAATTCACCCCTCCACTTT. It codes for CASSVGSSYNSPLHF.